The text below deals with one T cell receptor beta chain. The antigen remains undetermined. The CDR3 contains 14 residues. Germline V gene data show CDR1 as SNHLY and CDR2 as FYNNEI. The ends were cut back, 8 bases at V and 2 bases at J, with 10 bases in the middle. This entry belongs to a study of T-cell memory formation after mild COVID-19. Study overall: TCR clusters were mostly donor specific. Study results and caveats: Pre-infection memory held some responding clones, suggesting pre-existing cross-reactive T cells responded. Chiefly within CM and EM were the contracting CD4+ clones; CD8+ ones were within EMRA.

TCRdb re-called the 5' RACE reads with MiXCR, one entry per CDR3 protein. The profile shows around 150,000 distinct CDR3 sequences, approximately 10% of them singletons. The specimen was PBMCs or a T cell subset sorted from them (not recorded which). The rearrangement links TRBV2 to TRBJ2-6; D gene uncertain. The sequence was obtained from a man between 18 and 35 years old who had mild COVID-19 (a few samples of this study predate the infection). Cell type and time point are not known. CDR3 sequence (DNA): TGTGCCAGCCGTCAGCAGGCTGGGGCCAACGTCCTGACTTTC. Its protein is CASRQQAGANVLTF.